This TCR beta chain was recorded in a study of molecular identifiers for immune sequencing clone quantification. One entry per CDR3 protein, called by TCRdb with MiXCR from the PCR reads. In the table there are some 590,000 distinct CDR3 sequences, about 25% of which are singletons. Germline assignment: CDR1 SGHDT and CDR2 YYEEEE. J lost 0 bases, V lost 3 bases, and 5 bases had no gene match. The CDR3 extends over 15 amino acids. The source of this sequence is a human donor in good health. Some libraries in this study had Jurkat cell RNA spiked in. The sample was naive CD8+ T cells from blood, with Jurkat cell RNA spiked in. This sample's subset: FACS-sorted CD8+CD4-CCR7+CD45RA+ naive T cells. The chain carries TRBV5-6 and TRBJ1-1; 7 nucleotides line up with TRBD1. CDR3 protein: CASSWGDSLNTEAFF. The CDR3 region has the DNA TGTGCCAGCAGCTGGGGGGACAGCCTGAACACTGAAGCTTTCTTT.